These T cell receptor beta chains were read from a single sample in a study of T cell responses to AZD1222 COVID-19 vaccine. Measured with immunoSEQ multiplex PCR; TCRdb has only the in-frame clones, and not every one. This table has 110,000 or so clones, 89% appearing once. The sample in question was peripheral blood, obtained on day 0 of MenACWY control vaccination. Source of these receptors: an adult in good health. CDR3s include the opening cysteine and the closing phenylalanine or tryptophan. D genes are given only for firm matches. Where a row states a size, it is once, few, many or the class of an expanded clone; other rows omit it.

>TRBJ1-1|TRBV3-1/TRBV3-2|.|.
CASSLQRNTEAFF
TGTGCCAGCAGCCTCCAAAGGAACACTGAAGCTTTCTTT
>TRBJ1-6|TRBV30|.|TRBD1
CAGTGQGNGSPLHF
TGTGCCGGAACAGGACAGGGGAATGGTTCACCCCTCCACTTT
>TRBJ1-3|TRBV19|.|.
CASSSGQPMPGNTIYF
TGTGCCAGTAGTTCCGGACAGCCGATGCCTGGAAACACCATATATTTT
>TRBJ1-5|TRBV27|.|.
CASSFTGNQPQHF
TGTGCCAGCAGTTTCACGGGGAATCAGCCCCAGCATTTT
>TRBJ2-7|TRBV5-6|.|TRBD1
CASSSGQDEQYF
TGTGCCAGCAGCTCAGGACAGGACGAGCAGTACTTC
>TRBJ1-1|TRBV19|.|TRBD1
CASSTLDRGTDTEAFF
TGTGCCAGTAGTACCCTAGACAGGGGTACGGACACTGAAGCTTTCTTT
>TRBJ1-1|TRBV9|.|.
CASSVDGQHTEAFF
TGTGCCAGCAGCGTAGACGGGCAGCACACTGAAGCTTTCTTT
>TRBJ1-2|TRBV3-1/TRBV3-2|.|TRBD1
CASSQEQGNYGYTF
TGTGCCAGCAGCCAAGAACAGGGGAACTATGGCTACACCTTC
>TRBJ2-3|TRBV15|.|.
CATSRDLEADTQYF
TGTGCCACCAGCAGAGATTTGGAGGCCGATACGCAGTATTTT
>TRBJ1-5|TRBV24-1|.|.
CATSPEGGGAQHF
TGTGCCACCAGTCCCGAGGGCGGAGGGGCCCAGCATTTT
>TRBJ1-1|TRBV6-5|.|TRBD1
CGTKGQGGNTEAFF
TGTGGCACAAAGGGCCAGGGGGGGAACACTGAAGCTTTCTTT
>TRBJ1-1|TRBV6-5|.|.
CASSYEVDTEAFF
TGTGCCAGCAGTTACGAAGTGGACACTGAAGCTTTCTTT
>TRBJ1-5|TRBV4-3|.|.
CASSQDWASNQPQHF
TGCGCCAGCAGCCAAGATTGGGCAAGCAATCAGCCCCAGCATTTT
>TRBJ2-3|TRBV19|once|TRBD1
CASSQADRGGTDTQYF
TGTGCCAGTAGTCAAGCGGACAGGGGAGGGACAGATACGCAGTATTTT
>TRBJ2-7|TRBV13|.|TRBD1
CASSPDRASSYEQYF
TGTGCCAGCAGCCCCGACAGGGCGAGCTCCTACGAGCAGTACTTC
>TRBJ2-1|TRBV5-1|once|TRBD2
CASSLEASGGRQFF
TGCGCCAGCAGCTTGGAGGCTAGCGGGGGGAGGCAGTTCTTC
>TRBJ2-1|TRBV6-2/TRBV6-3|.|.
CASSYPTSSEQFF
TGTGCCAGCAGTTACCCGACTTCCAGCGAGCAGTTCTTC
>TRBJ2-1|TRBV19|.|TRBD1
CASRRQGSAYNEQFF
TGTGCCAGTAGGAGACAGGGTAGCGCCTACAATGAGCAGTTCTTC
>TRBJ1-5|TRBV5-6|once|.
CASSLRGGYSNQPQHF
TGTGCCAGCAGCTTGCGGGGGGGATATAGCAATCAGCCCCAGCATTTT
>TRBJ1-6|TRBV7-6|.|TRBD1
CASSTGTGILADSPLHF
TGTGCCAGCAGCACCGGGACAGGGATCTTGGCGGATTCACCCCTCCACTTT
>TRBJ1-6|TRBV20-1|few|.
CSASGRGSSPLHF
TGCAGTGCTAGTGGGAGGGGAAGCTCACCCCTCCACTTT